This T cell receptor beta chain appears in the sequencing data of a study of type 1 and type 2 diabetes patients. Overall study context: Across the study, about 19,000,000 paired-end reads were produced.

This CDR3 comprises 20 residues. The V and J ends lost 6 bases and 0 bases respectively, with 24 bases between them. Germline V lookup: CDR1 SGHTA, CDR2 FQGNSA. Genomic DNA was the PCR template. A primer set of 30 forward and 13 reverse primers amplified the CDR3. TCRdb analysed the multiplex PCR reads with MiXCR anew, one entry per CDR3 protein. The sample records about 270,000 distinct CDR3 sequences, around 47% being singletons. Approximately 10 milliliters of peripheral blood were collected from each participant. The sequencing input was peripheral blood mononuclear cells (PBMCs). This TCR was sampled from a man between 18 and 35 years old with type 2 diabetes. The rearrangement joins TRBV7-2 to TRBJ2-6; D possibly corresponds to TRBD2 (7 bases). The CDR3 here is CASSPLRGGQGSSGANVLTF. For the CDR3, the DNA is TGTGCCAGCAGTCCCCTCAGGGGAGGGCAGGGAAGCTCTGGGGCCAACGTCCTGACTTTC.